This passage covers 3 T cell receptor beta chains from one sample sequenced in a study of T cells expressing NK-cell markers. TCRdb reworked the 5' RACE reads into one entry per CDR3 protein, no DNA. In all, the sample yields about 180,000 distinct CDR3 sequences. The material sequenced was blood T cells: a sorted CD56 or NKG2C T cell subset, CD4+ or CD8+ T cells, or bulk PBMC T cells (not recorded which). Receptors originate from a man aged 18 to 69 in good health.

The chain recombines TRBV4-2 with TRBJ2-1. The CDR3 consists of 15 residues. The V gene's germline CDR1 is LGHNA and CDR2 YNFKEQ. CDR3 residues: CASSQGLGLLNEQFF.

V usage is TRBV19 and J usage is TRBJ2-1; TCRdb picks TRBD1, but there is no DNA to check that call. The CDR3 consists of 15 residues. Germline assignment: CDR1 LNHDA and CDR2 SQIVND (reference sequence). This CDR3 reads CASSMAPQTYNEQFF.

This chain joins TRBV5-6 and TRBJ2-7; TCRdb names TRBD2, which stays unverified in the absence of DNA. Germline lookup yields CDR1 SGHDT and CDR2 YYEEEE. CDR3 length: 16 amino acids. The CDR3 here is CASSLGGQGYSYEQYF. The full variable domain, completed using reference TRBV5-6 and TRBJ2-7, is DAGVTQSPTHLIKTRGQQVTLRCSPKSGHDTVSWYQQALGQGPQFIFQYYEEEERQRGNFPDRFSGHQFPNYSSELNVNALLLGDSALYLCASSLGGQGYSYEQYFGPGTRLTVT.